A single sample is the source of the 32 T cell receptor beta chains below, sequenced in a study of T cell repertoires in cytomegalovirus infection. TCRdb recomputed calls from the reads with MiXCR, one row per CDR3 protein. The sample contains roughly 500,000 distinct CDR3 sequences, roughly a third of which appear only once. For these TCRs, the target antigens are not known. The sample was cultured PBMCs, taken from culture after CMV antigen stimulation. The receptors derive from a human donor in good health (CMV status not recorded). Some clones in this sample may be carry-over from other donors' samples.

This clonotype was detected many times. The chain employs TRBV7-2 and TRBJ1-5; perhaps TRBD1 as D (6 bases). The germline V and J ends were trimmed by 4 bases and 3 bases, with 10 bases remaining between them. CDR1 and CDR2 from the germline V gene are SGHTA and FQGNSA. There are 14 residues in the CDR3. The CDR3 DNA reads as TGTGCCAGCAGCTCTGGACAGCTCAATCAGCCCCAGCATTTT. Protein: CASSSGQLNQPQHF. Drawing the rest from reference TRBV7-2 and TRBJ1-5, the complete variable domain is GAGVSQSPSNKVTEKGKDVELRCDPISGHTALYWYRQSLGQGLEFLIYFQGNSAPDKSGLPSDRFSAERTGGSVSTLTIQRTQQEDSAVYLCASSSGQLNQPQHFGDGTRLSIL.

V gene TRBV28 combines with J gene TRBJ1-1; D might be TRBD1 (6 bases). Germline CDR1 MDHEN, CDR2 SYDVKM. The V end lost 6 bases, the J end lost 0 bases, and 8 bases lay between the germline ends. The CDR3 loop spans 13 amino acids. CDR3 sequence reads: CASRDSMNTEAFF. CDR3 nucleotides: TGTGCCAGCAGGGACAGCATGAACACTGAAGCTTTCTTT.

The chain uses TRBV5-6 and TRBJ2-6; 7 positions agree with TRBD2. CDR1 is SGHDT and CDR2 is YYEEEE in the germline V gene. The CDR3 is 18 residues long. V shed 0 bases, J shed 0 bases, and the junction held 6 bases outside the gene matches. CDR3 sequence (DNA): TGTGCCAGCAGCTTGGTTCTAGCGGCTGCCTCTGGGGCCAACGTCCTGACTTTC. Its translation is CASSLVLAAASGANVLTF.

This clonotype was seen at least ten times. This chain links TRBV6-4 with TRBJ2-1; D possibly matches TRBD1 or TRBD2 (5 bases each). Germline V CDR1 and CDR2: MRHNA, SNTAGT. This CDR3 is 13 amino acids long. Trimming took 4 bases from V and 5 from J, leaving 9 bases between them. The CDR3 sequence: CASSAGTNNEQFF. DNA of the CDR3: TGTGCCAGCAGTGCCGGGACCAACAATGAGCAGTTCTTC.

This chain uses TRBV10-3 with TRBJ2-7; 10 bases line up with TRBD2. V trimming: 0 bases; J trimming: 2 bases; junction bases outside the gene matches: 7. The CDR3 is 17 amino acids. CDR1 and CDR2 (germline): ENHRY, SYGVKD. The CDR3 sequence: CAISESGAGGYPYEQYF. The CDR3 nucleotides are TGTGCCATCAGTGAGTCTGGAGCGGGAGGGTACCCCTACGAGCAGTACTTC.

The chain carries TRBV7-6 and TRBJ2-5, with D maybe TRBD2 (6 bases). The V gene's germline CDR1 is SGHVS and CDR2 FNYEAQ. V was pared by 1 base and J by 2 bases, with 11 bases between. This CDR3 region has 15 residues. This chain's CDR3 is CASSLGTTTQETQYF. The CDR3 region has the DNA TGTGCCAGCAGCTTAGGGACTACAACGCAAGAGACCCAGTACTTC.

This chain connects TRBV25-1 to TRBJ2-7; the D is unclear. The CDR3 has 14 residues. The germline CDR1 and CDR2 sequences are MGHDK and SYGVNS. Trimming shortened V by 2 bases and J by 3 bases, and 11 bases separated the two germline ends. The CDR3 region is CASSEIGPGYEQYF. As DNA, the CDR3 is TGTGCCAGCAGTGAAATCGGGCCAGGCTACGAGCAGTACTTC.

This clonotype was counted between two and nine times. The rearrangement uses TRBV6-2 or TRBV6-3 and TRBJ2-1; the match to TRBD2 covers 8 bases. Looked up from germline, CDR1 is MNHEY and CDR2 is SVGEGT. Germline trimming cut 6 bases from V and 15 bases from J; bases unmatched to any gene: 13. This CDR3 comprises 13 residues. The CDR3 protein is CASRQPSGGPRFF. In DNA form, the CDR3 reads TGTGCCAGCAGACAGCCCTCGGGAGGGCCTAGGTTCTTC.

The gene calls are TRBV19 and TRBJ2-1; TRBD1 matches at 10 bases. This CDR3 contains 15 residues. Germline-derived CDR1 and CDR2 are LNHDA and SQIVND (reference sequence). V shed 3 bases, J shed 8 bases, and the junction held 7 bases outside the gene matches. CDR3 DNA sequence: TGTGCCAGTAGTATTGGACAGGGGGGGTTCGATGAGCAGTTCTTC. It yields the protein CASSIGQGGFDEQFF.

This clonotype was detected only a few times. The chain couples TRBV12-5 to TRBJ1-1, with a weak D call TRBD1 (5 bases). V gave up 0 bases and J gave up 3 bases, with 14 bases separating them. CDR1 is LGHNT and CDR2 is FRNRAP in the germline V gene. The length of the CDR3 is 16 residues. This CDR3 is CASGLVQPGWHTEAFF. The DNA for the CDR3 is TGTGCTAGTGGTTTGGTACAGCCAGGGTGGCACACTGAAGCTTTCTTT.

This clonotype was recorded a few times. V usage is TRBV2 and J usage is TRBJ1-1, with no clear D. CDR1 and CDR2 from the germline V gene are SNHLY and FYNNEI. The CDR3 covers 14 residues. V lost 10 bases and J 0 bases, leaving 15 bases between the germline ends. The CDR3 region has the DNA TGTGCCACAACATCCGAGATCCTGAACACTGAAGCTTTCTTT. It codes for CATTSEILNTEAFF.

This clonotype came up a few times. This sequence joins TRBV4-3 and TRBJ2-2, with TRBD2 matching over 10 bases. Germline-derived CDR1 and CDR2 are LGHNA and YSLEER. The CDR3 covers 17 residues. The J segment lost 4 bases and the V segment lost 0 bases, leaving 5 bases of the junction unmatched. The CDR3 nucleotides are TGCGCCAGCAGCCAAGATCGAAGCGGGAGGGCCACCGGGGAGCTGTTTTTT. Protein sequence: CASSQDRSGRATGELFF.

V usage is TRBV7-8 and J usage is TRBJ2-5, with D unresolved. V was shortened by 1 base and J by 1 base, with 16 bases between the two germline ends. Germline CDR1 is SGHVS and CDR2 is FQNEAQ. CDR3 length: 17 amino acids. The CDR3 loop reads CASSLDLRTAPQETQYF. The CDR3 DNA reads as TGTGCCAGCAGCTTAGACCTCCGGACCGCCCCCCAAGAGACCCAGTACTTC.

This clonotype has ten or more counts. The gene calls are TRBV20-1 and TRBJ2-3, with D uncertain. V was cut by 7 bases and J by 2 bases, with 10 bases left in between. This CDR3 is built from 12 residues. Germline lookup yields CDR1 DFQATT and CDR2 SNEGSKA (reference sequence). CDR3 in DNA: TGCAGTGGAGGCAGATACACAGATACGCAGTATTTT. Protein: CSGGRYTDTQYF.

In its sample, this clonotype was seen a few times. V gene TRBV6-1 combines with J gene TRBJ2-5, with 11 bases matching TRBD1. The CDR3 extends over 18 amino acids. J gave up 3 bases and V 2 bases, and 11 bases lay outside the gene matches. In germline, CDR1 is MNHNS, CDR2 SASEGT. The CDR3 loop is CASSERTGGMIEKETQYF. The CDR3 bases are TGTGCCAGCAGTGAAAGGACAGGGGGCATGATAGAAAAAGAGACCCAGTACTTC.

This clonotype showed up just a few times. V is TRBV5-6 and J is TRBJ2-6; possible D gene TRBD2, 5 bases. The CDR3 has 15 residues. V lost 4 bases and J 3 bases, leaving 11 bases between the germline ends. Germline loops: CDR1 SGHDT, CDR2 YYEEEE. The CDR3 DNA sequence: TGTGCCAGCAGCCCCGGGGTGAATGGGGCCAACGTCCTGACTTTC. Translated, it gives CASSPGVNGANVLTF.

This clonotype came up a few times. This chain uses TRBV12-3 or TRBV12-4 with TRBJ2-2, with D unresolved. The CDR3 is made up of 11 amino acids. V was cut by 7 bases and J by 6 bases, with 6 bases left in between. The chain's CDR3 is CASNSAGELFF. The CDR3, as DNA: TGTGCCAGCAACTCGGCCGGGGAGCTGTTTTTT.

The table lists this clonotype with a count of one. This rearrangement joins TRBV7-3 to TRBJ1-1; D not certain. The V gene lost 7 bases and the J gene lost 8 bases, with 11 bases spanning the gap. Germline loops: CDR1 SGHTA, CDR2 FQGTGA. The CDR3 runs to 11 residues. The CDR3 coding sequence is TGTGCCAGCAACGAATTGACGGAAGCTTTCTTT. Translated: CASNELTEAFF.

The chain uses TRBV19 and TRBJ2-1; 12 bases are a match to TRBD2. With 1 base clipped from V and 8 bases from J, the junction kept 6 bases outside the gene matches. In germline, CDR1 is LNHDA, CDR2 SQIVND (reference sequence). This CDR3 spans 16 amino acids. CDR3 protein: CASSIALAGGLDEQFF. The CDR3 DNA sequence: TGTGCCAGTAGTATAGCGCTAGCGGGAGGGCTGGATGAGCAGTTCTTC.

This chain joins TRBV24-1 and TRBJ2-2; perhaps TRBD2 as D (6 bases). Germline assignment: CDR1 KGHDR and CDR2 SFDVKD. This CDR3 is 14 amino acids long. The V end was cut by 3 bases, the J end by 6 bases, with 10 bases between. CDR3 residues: CATSDAREAGELFF. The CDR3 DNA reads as TGTGCCACCAGTGATGCCAGGGAGGCCGGGGAGCTGTTTTTT.

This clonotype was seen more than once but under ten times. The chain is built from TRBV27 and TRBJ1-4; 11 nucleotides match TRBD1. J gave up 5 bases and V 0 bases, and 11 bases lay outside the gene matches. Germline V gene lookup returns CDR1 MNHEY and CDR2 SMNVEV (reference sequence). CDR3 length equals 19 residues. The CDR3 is CASSLSGTGGSSRNEKLFF. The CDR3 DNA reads TGTGCCAGCAGTTTATCCGGGACAGGGGGGAGTAGCCGAAATGAAAAACTGTTTTTT.

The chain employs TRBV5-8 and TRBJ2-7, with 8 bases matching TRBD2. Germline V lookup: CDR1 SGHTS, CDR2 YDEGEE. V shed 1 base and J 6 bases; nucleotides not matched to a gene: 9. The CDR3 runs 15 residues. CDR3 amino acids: CASSLSGLVGTEQYF. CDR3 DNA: TGTGCCAGCAGCTTGTCGGGACTAGTAGGGACCGAGCAGTACTTC.

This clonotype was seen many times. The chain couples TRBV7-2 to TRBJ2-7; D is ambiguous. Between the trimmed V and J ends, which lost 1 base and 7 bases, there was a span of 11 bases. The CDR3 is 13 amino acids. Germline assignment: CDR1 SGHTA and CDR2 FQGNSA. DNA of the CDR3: TGTGCCAGCAGCTTAGACCCTCGAGGAGAGCAGTACGTC. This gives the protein CASSLDPRGEQYV.

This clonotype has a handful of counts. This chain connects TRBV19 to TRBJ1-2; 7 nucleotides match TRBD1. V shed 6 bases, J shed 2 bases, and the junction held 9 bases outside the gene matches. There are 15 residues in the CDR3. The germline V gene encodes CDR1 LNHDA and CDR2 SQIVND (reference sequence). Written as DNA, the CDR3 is TGTGCCAGTAGCTCCGAGAGGGGGCGAAACTATGGCTACACCTTC. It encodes CASSSERGRNYGYTF.

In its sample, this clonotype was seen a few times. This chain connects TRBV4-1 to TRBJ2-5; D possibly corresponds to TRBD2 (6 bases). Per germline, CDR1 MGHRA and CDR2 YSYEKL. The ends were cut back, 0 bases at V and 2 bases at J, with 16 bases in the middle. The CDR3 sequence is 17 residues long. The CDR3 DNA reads TGCGCCAGCAGCCAAGATCAGTCCGGCGGAGGGCAAGAGACCCAGTACTTC. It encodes CASSQDQSGGGQETQYF.

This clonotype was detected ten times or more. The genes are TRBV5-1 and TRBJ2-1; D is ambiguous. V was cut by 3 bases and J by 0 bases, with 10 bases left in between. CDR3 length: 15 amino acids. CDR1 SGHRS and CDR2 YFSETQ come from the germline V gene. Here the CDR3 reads CASSSPQSSYNEQFF. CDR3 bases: TGCGCCAGCAGCTCCCCCCAAAGCTCCTACAATGAGCAGTTCTTC.

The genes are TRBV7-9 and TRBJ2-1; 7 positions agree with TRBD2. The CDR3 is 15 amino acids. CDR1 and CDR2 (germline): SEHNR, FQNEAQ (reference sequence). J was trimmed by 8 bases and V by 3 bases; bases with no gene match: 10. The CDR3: CASSFRRGSSHEQFF. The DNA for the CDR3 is TGTGCCAGCAGCTTTCGGCGGGGGTCCAGCCATGAGCAGTTCTTC.

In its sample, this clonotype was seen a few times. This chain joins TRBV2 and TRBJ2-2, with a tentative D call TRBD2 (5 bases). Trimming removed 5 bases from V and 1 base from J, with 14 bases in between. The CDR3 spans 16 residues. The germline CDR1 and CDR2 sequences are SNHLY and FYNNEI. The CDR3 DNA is TGTGCCAGCAGTTATACCCGAGGAGGGAACACCGGGGAGCTGTTTTTT. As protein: CASSYTRGGNTGELFF.

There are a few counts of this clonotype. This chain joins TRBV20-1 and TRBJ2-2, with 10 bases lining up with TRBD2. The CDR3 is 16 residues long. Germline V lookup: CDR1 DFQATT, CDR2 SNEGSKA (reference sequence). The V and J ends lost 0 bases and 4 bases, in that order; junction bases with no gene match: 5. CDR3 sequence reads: CSARDPSGRSTGELFF. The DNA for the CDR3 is TGCAGTGCTAGAGATCCTAGCGGGAGAAGCACCGGGGAGCTGTTTTTT.

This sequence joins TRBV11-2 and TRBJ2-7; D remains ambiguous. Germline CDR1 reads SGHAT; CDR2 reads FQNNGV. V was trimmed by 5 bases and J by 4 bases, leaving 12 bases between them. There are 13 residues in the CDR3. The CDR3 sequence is CASSQATNYEQYV. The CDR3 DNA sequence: TGTGCCAGCAGCCAAGCGACAAATTACGAGCAGTACGTC.

The CDR3 DNA is TGCAGCGCCCAATCGCCGATCTACAATGAGCAGTTCTTC. Translating gives CSAQSPIYNEQFF. This chain connects TRBV29-1 to TRBJ2-1; D not certain. Germline V gene data show CDR1 as SQVTM and CDR2 as ANQGSEA. The CDR3 loop spans 13 amino acids. Trimming stripped 7 bases from V and 3 bases from J, with 13 bases between.

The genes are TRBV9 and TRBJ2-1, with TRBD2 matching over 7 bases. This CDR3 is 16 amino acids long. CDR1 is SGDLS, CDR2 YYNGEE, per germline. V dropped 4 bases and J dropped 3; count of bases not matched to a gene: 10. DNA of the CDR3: TGTGCCAGCAGCCATAAAATTGGCGGGAGCTACAATGAGCAGTTCTTC. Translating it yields CASSHKIGGSYNEQFF. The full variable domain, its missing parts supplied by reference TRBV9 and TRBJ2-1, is DSGVTQTPKHLITATGQRVTLRCSPRSGDLSVYWYQQSLDQGLQFLIQYYNGEERAKGNILERFSAQQFPDLHSELNLSSLELGDSALYFCASSHKIGGSYNEQFFGPGTRLTVL.